This is a list of T cell receptor beta chains from one sample in a study of blood T cell repertoires in COVID-19. Assay used: immunoSEQ multiplex PCR; TCRdb lists only in-frame clones, some missing. The repertoire holds about 150,000 clones, with roughly nine tenths as singletons. Sequenced sample: peripheral blood. The source is a woman aged 70-85 years with acute or convalescent COVID-19. Both conserved end residues are trimmed from each CDR3.

TRBV2,TRBJ1-3,ASGGTVPTLSGNTIY
TRBV19,TRBJ2-2,ASSIVGQGAGELF
TRBV7-6,TRBJ1-1,ASSRRTGTMNTEAF
TRBV7-6,TRBJ2-1,ASSPGTSGGGYNEQF
TRBV24-1,TRBJ1-2,ATSDLFRRGRLYGYT
TRBV11-2,TRBJ2-1,ASRGTSGSYNEQF
TRBV25-1,TRBJ1-4,ASSDMGQREKLF
TRBV7-6,TRBJ2-5,ASSLVGTSGGWETQY
TRBV7-2,TRBJ1-2,ASSPQPGQEYGYT
TRBV28,TRBJ1-4,ASSPGTGGGTNEKLF
TRBV10-3,TRBJ1-2,AISENHRTYGYT
TRBV6-2/TRBV6-3,TRBJ1-5,ASSYSGGGNQPQH
TRBV5-1,TRBJ2-4,ASSRLDSLAKNIQY
TRBV5-1,TRBJ1-2,ASSFEGGAYYGYT
TRBV11-3,TRBJ1-5,ASSLVFRGLGQPQH
TRBV7-2,TRBJ2-5,ASSGAGLAGGRQETQY
TRBV6-1,TRBJ2-7,ASSEEDRSRLETDSTDYEQY
TRBV12-3/TRBV12-4,TRBJ2-7,ASTQTGEGEQY
TRBV19,TRBJ1-2,ASSIDLFGSNYGYT
TRBV9,TRBJ2-5,ASSDGTIKQETQY
TRBV3-1/TRBV3-2,TRBJ1-1,ASKTGMNTEAF
TRBV7-8,TRBJ2-2,ASSLVRFVERGDTGELF
TRBV6-5,TRBJ1-6,ASRGSMGVPLH
TRBV9,TRBJ2-1,ASRPAGGLNEQF
TRBV10-3,TRBJ2-7,AISEPGGTSGVGEQY
TRBV2,TRBJ1-5,ASRRSYQPQH
TRBV7-8,TRBJ2-2,ASSLSKGLTGELF
TRBV11-2,TRBJ1-3,ASSSITGYSGNTIY
TRBV7-2,TRBJ2-2,ASRGAGGYTGELF
TRBV13,TRBJ2-5,ASSSTGDGKTQY
TRBV18,TRBJ2-1,ASSRAGALGGNEQF
TRBV5-1,TRBJ2-5,ASSRVSGEQETQY
TRBV5-1,TRBJ1-4,ASSRTGGMSTEKLF
TRBV30,TRBJ2-6,AWAQTFGTLIGANVLT
TRBV7-9,TRBJ1-5,ASSLGQVGTQH
TRBV5-1,TRBJ1-6,ASSSETPNSPLH
TRBV5-6,TRBJ2-5,ASSPLGGETQY
TRBV7-9,TRBJ2-5,ASSLGNSGGETQY